This TCR beta chain appears in the sequencing data of a study of blood T cell repertoires in COVID-19. This clone has more than one count but fewer than ten. Study processing details: Reference gene primer amplification in the assay estimated nucleated cell counts. Some clones are missing from TCRdb's copy, which holds only in-frame ones; the method was immunoSEQ multiplex PCR. D and trimming were read from the DNA, whereas the V and J calls and clone size are those reported in that table. In the table there are some 240,000 clones, 75% to 85% of which are singletons. The CDR3 spans 14 residues. Trimming took off 5 bases at V and 10 bases at J, with 20 bases between the two ends. Germline V gene data show CDR1 as PRHDT and CDR2 as FYEKMQ (reference sequence).

The source is a woman between 65 and 79 years old with COVID-19, enrolled during active disease. The sequencing input was peripheral blood. The J gene is TRBJ1-2, the V gene TRBV13; a weak D match, TRBD1 (5 bases). The CDR3 region is CASSPPGGYYHYTF. The CDR3 bases are TGTGCCAGCAGCCCCCCGGGGGGGTACTACCACTACACCTTC.